The source of this T cell receptor (beta chain) is a study of early T cells in non-severe SARS-CoV-2 infection. About the study: Bulk RNA taken from unsorted whole blood was sequenced, leaving chains unpaired.

Molecules of cDNA were individually given unique molecular identifiers that were attached to them. TCRdb passed the 5' RACE reads through MiXCR, listing each CDR3 protein once. The sample lists tens of thousands of distinct CDR3 sequences, 13% occurring once. The CDR3 is 11 residues long. Germline V gene sequence: CDR1 SNHLY, CDR2 FYNNEI. Trimming pared 6 bases from V and 9 bases from J, leaving 9 bases between. This clonotype showed up many times. Sequencing input: whole blood. The TCR sequence derives from an adult who was a healthcare worker with PCR-confirmed SARS-CoV-2 infection or an uninfected control (not recorded which). The V and J genes are TRBV2 and TRBJ2-1, with a weak D call TRBD1 (5 bases). The CDR3, as DNA: TGTGCCAGCAGCCAAGGGGTTGAGCAGTTCTTC. It specifies CASSQGVEQFF.